Described below is a single T cell receptor (beta chain) sequence and its context. The sample is drawn from a study of blood T cell repertoires in COVID-19. Data came from immunoSEQ multiplex PCR; TCRdb stores just in-frame clones and leaves some out. The sample lists 70,000 to 75,000 clones, around 80% occurring once. Germline CDR1 and CDR2: SGHVS and FNYEAQ. This CDR3 spans 18 amino acids. The V and J ends lost 1 base and 2 bases, in that order; junction bases with no gene match: 12. The sequence came from a man between 60 and 75 years old with active or convalescent COVID-19. Sequences were obtained from peripheral blood. The V call is TRBV7-6, the J call TRBJ2-3; 7 bases map to TRBD1. The CDR3 region has the DNA TGTGCCAGCAGCTTAGTTCCTCCGACAGGGCCAGTCACAGATACGCAGTATTTT. Amino acids: CASSLVPPTGPVTDTQYF.